Below are 26 T cell receptor beta chains sequenced from a single sample in a study of T cells in Graves' hyperthyroidism and ophthalmopathy. Authors of the study amplified TCR beta CDR3 regions from RNA transcripts. Primed by the HTBI set, a first-round RT-PCR was run on the TCR CDR3. In TCRdb, the multiplex PCR reads were re-called with MiXCR into one record per CDR3 protein. The sample shows around 520,000 distinct CDR3 sequences, 12% to 15% of them seen only once. The sample comprised blood. The receptor source for this set is a woman aged 40 to 50 with Graves' hyperthyroidism.

This clonotype was observed at least ten times. The chain has TRBV7-9 and TRBJ1-5; no clear D gene. Trimming cost V 5 bases and J 6 bases, with 8 bases left between them. The CDR3 spans 12 residues. Germline CDR1 reads SEHNR; CDR2 reads FQNEAQ (reference sequence). The CDR3 here is CASSRDGQPQHF. Here the CDR3 DNA reads TGTGCCAGCAGCCGCGACGGTCAGCCCCAGCATTTT.

This clonotype was recorded many times. The genes are TRBV7-2 and TRBJ2-5; D possibly uses TRBD1 or TRBD2 (6 bases each). V was cut by 5 bases and J by 6 bases, with 19 bases left in between. Germline V gene data show CDR1 as SGHTA and CDR2 as FQGNSA. There are 15 residues in the CDR3. The CDR3 here is CASSTRGGQRKTQYF. CDR3 nucleotides: TGTGCCAGCAGCACCCGAGGGGGGCAGAGAAAGACCCAGTACTTC.

There are many counts of this clonotype. This chain joins TRBV18 and TRBJ1-2; D might be TRBD1 (6 bases). The CDR3 runs 15 residues. Per the germline V gene, CDR1 is KGHSH and CDR2 is LQKENI. Trimming removed 6 bases at V and 0 bases at J, with 14 bases between. The CDR3 DNA reads TGTGCCAGCTCGGTGACAGGCGCTGCTAACTATGGCTACACCTTC. Translation: CASSVTGAANYGYTF.

As concerns this clonotype: A read error is possible here, since a much larger clone lies one base away. The V gene is TRBV7-3, the J gene TRBJ2-2; no clear D. This CDR3 has 12 residues. The V and J ends lost 4 bases and 7 bases respectively, with 7 bases between them. Germline assignment: CDR1 SGHTA and CDR2 FQGTGA. The CDR3 spells CASSSPDGELFF. CDR3 coding DNA: TGTGCCAGCAGCTCCCCGGACGGGGAGCTGTTTTTT.

This clonotype appeared many times. This chain links TRBV9 with TRBJ1-1; D uncertain. Trimming stripped 4 bases from V and 5 bases from J, with 15 bases between. Germline assignment: CDR1 SGDLS and CDR2 YYNGEE. This CDR3 comprises 14 residues. Written as DNA, the CDR3 is TGTGCCAGCAGCAGAAACGGAGGGCGGACTGAAGCTTTCTTT. It translates to CASSRNGGRTEAFF.

This clonotype was detected many times. The chain employs TRBV2 and TRBJ2-7; 8 positions match TRBD1. V dropped 4 bases and J dropped 7; count of bases not matched to a gene: 9. This CDR3 comprises 14 residues. CDR1 SNHLY and CDR2 FYNNEI come from the germline V gene. This CDR3 reads CASSGGQGVWEQYF. As DNA, the CDR3 is TGTGCCAGCAGTGGAGGACAGGGTGTTTGGGAGCAGTACTTC.

This clonotype was detected only a few times. The gene calls are TRBV19 and TRBJ2-7; no clear D gene. CDR3 length: 12 residues. V was pared by 9 bases and J by 2 bases, with 11 bases between. The germline V gene encodes CDR1 LNHDA and CDR2 SQIVND (reference sequence). Written as DNA, the CDR3 is TGTGCCAGCCGAGGACCGACCTACGAGCAGTACTTC. This codes for CASRGPTYEQYF.

This clonotype was observed a handful of times. The chain uses TRBV27 and TRBJ2-2; unclear D gene. The CDR3 runs to 12 residues. The V gene's germline CDR1 is MNHEY and CDR2 SMNVEV (reference sequence). Trimming pared 10 bases from V and 4 bases from J, leaving 10 bases between. CDR3 loop: CATRYSTGELFF. In DNA form, the CDR3 reads TGTGCCACCAGATACAGCACCGGGGAGCTGTTTTTT.

This clonotype came up a few times. The rearrangement uses TRBV7-9 and TRBJ1-4; D remains unclear. Germline-derived CDR1 and CDR2 are SEHNR and FQNEAQ (reference sequence). Trimming pared 4 bases from V and 8 bases from J, leaving 14 bases between. This CDR3 is 14 amino acids long. The CDR3 reads CASSSSTESEKLFF. The CDR3 bases are TGTGCCAGCAGCTCCTCGACGGAGTCCGAAAAACTGTTTTTT.

V gene TRBV19 combines with J gene TRBJ1-1; a possible D gene is TRBD1 (5 bases). The CDR3 contains 15 residues. Germline values: CDR1 LNHDA, CDR2 SQIVND (reference sequence). V was shortened by 6 bases and J by 6 bases, with 20 bases between the two germline ends. The CDR3 reads CASRRPGTGDPEAFF. Here the CDR3 DNA reads TGTGCCAGTAGGCGACCCGGGACGGGGGATCCTGAAGCTTTCTTT. The full variable domain, its missing parts supplied by reference TRBV19 and TRBJ1-1, is DGGITQSPKYLFRKEGQNVTLSCEQNLNHDAMYWYRQDPGQGLRLIYYSQIVNDFQKGDIAEGYSVSREKKESFPLTVTSAQKNPTAFYLCASRRPGTGDPEAFFGQGTRLTVV.

The chain carries TRBV28 and TRBJ2-2; D gene uncertain. CDR1 and CDR2 from the germline V gene are MDHEN and SYDVKM. This CDR3 spans 14 amino acids. V was trimmed by 6 bases and J by 5 bases, leaving 13 bases between them. CDR3 in amino acids: CASRKTPATGELFF. The CDR3 DNA reads as TGTGCCAGCAGGAAGACACCCGCGACCGGGGAGCTGTTTTTT.

This clonotype was seen ten or more times. This chain connects TRBV7-9 to TRBJ1-3; D is perhaps TRBD1 (5 bases). Germline assignment: CDR1 SEHNR and CDR2 FQNEAQ (reference sequence). Trimming took off 1 base at V and 1 base at J, with 14 bases between the two ends. This CDR3 has 17 residues. This CDR3 reads CASSLVDGGFSGNTIYF. CDR3 DNA sequence: TGTGCCAGCAGCTTAGTTGATGGGGGATTTTCTGGAAACACCATATATTTT. Full variable domain (rest looked up from reference TRBV7-9 and TRBJ1-3): DTGVSQNPRHKITKRGQNVTFRCDPISEHNRLYWYRQTLGQGPEFLTYFQNEAQLEKSRLLSDRFSAERPKGSFSTLEIQRTEQGDSAMYLCASSLVDGGFSGNTIYFGEGSWLTVV.

This chain joins TRBV7-9 and TRBJ2-7; TRBD2 might be the D (6 bases). V was clipped by 4 bases and J by 2 bases, with 12 bases between them. Germline CDR1 and CDR2: SEHNR and FQNEAQ (reference sequence). The CDR3 consists of 14 residues. The CDR3 protein is CASSSPGVTYEQYF. CDR3 DNA: TGTGCCAGCAGCTCCCCGGGAGTGACCTACGAGCAGTACTTC.

This clonotype was detected many times. The V call is TRBV18, the J call TRBJ2-5, with 8 bases that match TRBD1. V shed 4 bases and J 0 bases; nucleotides not matched to a gene: 13. The CDR3 is 18 residues long. The germline V gene encodes CDR1 KGHSH and CDR2 LQKENI. DNA of the CDR3: TGTGCCAGCTCACGTTTCAAACAGGGGGGCCAAGACCAAGAGACCCAGTACTTC. Encoded protein: CASSRFKQGGQDQETQYF.

There are a few counts of this clonotype. The chain is built from TRBV5-1 and TRBJ2-1; TRBD1 agrees at 10 bases. The CDR3 runs 16 residues. The germline V gene has CDR1 SGHRS and CDR2 YFSETQ. J lost 7 bases, V lost 4 bases, and 11 bases had no gene match. The CDR3 nucleotides are TGCGCCAGCAGCCCCTTGCTAAGGGACAGGGGAAATGAGCAGTTCTTC. Translated, it gives CASSPLLRDRGNEQFF.

The chain is built from TRBV9 and TRBJ1-2, with D possibly TRBD1 on 5 matching bases. With 5 bases removed from V and 4 bases from J, the gap between germline ends came to 12 bases. The CDR3 spans 13 residues. Germline-derived CDR1 and CDR2 are SGDLS and YYNGEE. CDR3 loop: CASRLGGLYGYTF. In DNA, the CDR3 is TGTGCCAGCAGGCTGGGGGGACTCTATGGCTACACCTTC.

This clonotype was recorded at least ten times. The chain joins TRBV27 to TRBJ1-2; perhaps TRBD1 as D (5 bases). CDR1 and CDR2 (germline): MNHEY, SMNVEV (reference sequence). The germline V and J ends were trimmed by 5 bases and 4 bases, with 14 bases remaining between them. CDR3 length equals 14 residues. For the CDR3, the DNA is TGTGCCAGCAGTCCGGGCCCGGGGGGCTATGGCTACACCTTC. It yields the protein CASSPGPGGYGYTF.

There are many counts of this clonotype. The chain joins TRBV6-1 to TRBJ1-5; possibly TRBD1 for D (5 bases). The CDR3 is 15 amino acids. V was cut by 5 bases and J by 0 bases, with 11 bases left in between. In germline, CDR1 is MNHNS, CDR2 SASEGT. CDR3 protein: CASSKAGGSNQPQHF. As DNA, the CDR3 is TGTGCCAGCAGTAAGGCCGGGGGTAGCAATCAGCCCCAGCATTTT.

A few counts support this clonotype. This chain connects TRBV6-1 to TRBJ1-1; TRBD1 matches at 7 bases. J was trimmed by 2 bases and V by 2 bases; bases with no gene match: 8. The CDR3 is 16 residues long. Germline V lookup: CDR1 MNHNS, CDR2 SASEGT. The CDR3 loop is CASSERTGGLNTEAFF. Written as DNA, the CDR3 is TGTGCCAGCAGTGAAAGGACAGGAGGATTAAACACTGAAGCTTTCTTT.

The V gene is TRBV12-3 or TRBV12-4, the J gene TRBJ2-2, with TRBD2 as a possible D gene (6 bases). The CDR3 covers 16 residues. V was shortened by 3 bases and J by 4 bases, with 15 bases between the two germline ends. CDR3: CASSFPAGTGTGELFF. CDR3 in DNA: TGTGCCAGCAGTTTCCCGGCGGGGACGGGCACCGGGGAGCTGTTTTTT.

This clonotype was picked up many times. The chain employs TRBV29-1 and TRBJ2-7, with 8 bases fitting TRBD1. Germline loops: CDR1 SQVTM, CDR2 ANQGSEA. The V segment lost 6 bases and the J segment 3 bases; nucleotides outside the gene matches: 10. The CDR3 extends over 14 amino acids. The DNA of the CDR3 is TGCAGCGTACTTTCCGGGACAGGAGGCTACGAGCAGTACTTC. Its protein is CSVLSGTGGYEQYF.

The table lists this clonotype with many counts. The V and J genes are TRBV29-1 and TRBJ2-1, with D perhaps matching TRBD1 (6 bases). Germline V gene sequence: CDR1 SQVTM, CDR2 ANQGSEA. The V end was cut by 1 base, the J end by 8 bases, with 9 bases between. The CDR3 has 12 residues. The CDR3 bases are TGCAGCGTTGAAGGACAGGAGGATGAGCAGTTCTTC. Amino acid sequence: CSVEGQEDEQFF.

This clonotype has a count of ten or more. The chain couples TRBV7-9 to TRBJ2-7; 9 bases map to TRBD2. The germline V gene encodes CDR1 SEHNR and CDR2 FQNEAQ (reference sequence). The CDR3 has 14 amino acids. V was pared by 4 bases and J by 6 bases, with 7 bases of the junction left unmatched. The CDR3 spells CASSSTTSGFEQYF. DNA of the CDR3: TGTGCCAGCAGCTCTACCACTAGCGGGTTCGAGCAGTACTTC.

The chain carries TRBV2 and TRBJ2-7; D ambiguous. This CDR3 region has 15 residues. V lost 10 bases and J 1 base, leaving 20 bases between the germline ends. Germline lookup yields CDR1 SNHLY and CDR2 FYNNEI. The CDR3 reads CAIPNRTACSYEQYF. The CDR3 DNA reads as TGTGCCATCCCAAATCGGACCGCCTGTTCCTACGAGCAGTACTTC. Full variable domain (remainder filled in from reference TRBV2 and TRBJ2-7): EPEVTQTPSHQVTQMGQEVILRCVPISNHLYFYWYRQILGQKVEFLVSFYNNEISEKSEIFDDQFSVERPDGSNFTLKIRSTKLEDSAMYFCAIPNRTACSYEQYFGPGTRLTVT.

The chain links TRBV7-9 to TRBJ2-1; 13 nucleotides agree with TRBD2. The junction had 5 bases not matched to a gene; V was cut back by 5 bases and J by 10 bases. This CDR3 is 14 amino acids long. CDR1 and CDR2 (germline): SEHNR, FQNEAQ (reference sequence). The CDR3 loop reads CASSPTSGRDEQFF. CDR3 coding DNA: TGTGCCAGCAGCCCAACTAGCGGGAGGGACGAGCAGTTCTTC.

This clonotype has ten or more counts. The chain links TRBV28 to TRBJ2-3; D unresolved. The germline V gene encodes CDR1 MDHEN and CDR2 SYDVKM. The CDR3 spans 16 residues. Deletions cut 8 bases from V and 0 bases from J, with 18 bases between. CDR3 loop: CASQPIGSASTDTQYF. The CDR3 coding sequence is TGTGCCAGCCAGCCCATTGGCAGCGCTAGCACAGATACGCAGTATTTT.